This TCR beta chain originates from a study of technical replicates of blood from a handful of donors. The CDR3 sequence is 13 residues long. Deletions cut 6 bases from V and 3 bases from J, with 11 bases between. The germline V gene has CDR1 LNHDA and CDR2 SQIVND (reference sequence). Profiling relied on immunoSEQ multiplex PCR, and the TCRdb table lists in-frame clones only, not all of them. This sample has tens of thousands of clones, with roughly 98% found just once. The genes are TRBV19 and TRBJ1-1; D unclear. Specimen: T cells isolated from PBMCs. The TCR comes from a human donor in good health. The CDR3 sequence is CASRLRADTEAFF. Here the CDR3 DNA reads TGTGCCAGTAGACTGAGGGCGGACACTGAAGCTTTCTTT.